The 25 T cell receptor beta chains listed next were all sequenced from one sample in a study of glioma-infiltrating T cells. The iRepertoire nested amplicon-rescue multiplex PCR amplified TCR alpha and beta CDR3s from RNA. Each CDR3 protein is one row after TCRdb ran MiXCR on the multiplex PCR reads. The table has over 130,000 distinct CDR3 sequences, 39% seen once. Input material: glioma tissue, nonneoplastic brain tissue, or PBMCs (not recorded which). These receptor sequences come from a human donor with low-grade glioma or glioblastoma, undergoing nonglioma brain surgery, or in good health (not recorded which).

The rearrangement uses TRBV12-3 or TRBV12-4 and TRBJ2-1; a possible D gene is TRBD2 (6 bases). The CDR3 extends over 11 amino acids. The germline V and J ends were trimmed by 8 bases and 14 bases, with 16 bases remaining between them. DNA of the CDR3: TGTGCCAGCGCTATCGGGAGTTTAGAGTTCTTC. Its protein is CASAIGSLEFF.

This clonotype was seen a handful of times. The rearrangement uses TRBV20-1 and TRBJ2-7, with D possibly matching TRBD2 (6 bases). The germline gives CDR1 DFQATT, CDR2 SNEGSKA (reference sequence). The CDR3 sequence is 13 residues long. Between the trimmed V and J ends, which lost 3 bases and 3 bases, there was a span of 12 bases. The CDR3 loop is CSASSTGGYEQYF. As DNA, the CDR3 is TGCAGTGCTAGTAGTACCGGGGGCTACGAGCAGTACTTC.

J is TRBJ2-4 and V is TRBV19, with 7 bases matching TRBD2. Germline V CDR1 and CDR2: LNHDA, SQIVND (reference sequence). This CDR3 is built from 15 residues. Trimming removed 5 bases from V and 5 bases from J; junction bases left unmatched: 9. The CDR3: CASSGGRAGENIQYF. Written as DNA, the CDR3 is TGTGCCAGTAGTGGTGGCAGGGCGGGGGAAAACATTCAGTACTTC.

J is TRBJ1-2 and V is TRBV6-5; D may be TRBD1 (5 bases). The CDR3 runs 13 residues. CDR1 and CDR2 (germline): MNHEY, SVGAGI. V gave up 1 base and J gave up 8 bases, with 11 bases separating them. The CDR3 region has the DNA TGTGCCAGCAGTTACTTAGACAGCCAAGGCTACACCTTC. This sequence encodes CASSYLDSQGYTF.

The V gene is TRBV6-1, the J gene TRBJ2-3; D gene unclear. V was trimmed by 5 bases and J by 0 bases, leaving 9 bases between them. Germline CDR1 and CDR2: MNHNS and SASEGT. This CDR3 contains 14 residues. DNA for the CDR3: TGTGCCAGCAGTTATGCGGAAAGCACAGATACGCAGTATTTT. Translation: CASSYAESTDTQYF.

This clonotype was counted many times. The chain carries TRBV20-1 and TRBJ2-3, with 13 bases that match TRBD2. The CDR3 totals 17 residues. Trimming removed 0 bases from V and 2 bases from J; junction bases left unmatched: 5. CDR1 and CDR2 from the germline V gene are DFQATT and SNEGSKA (reference sequence). DNA for the CDR3: TGCAGTGCTAGAGATCGGGGACTAGCGGGGCACACAGATACGCAGTATTTT. Its translation is CSARDRGLAGHTDTQYF.

The gene calls are TRBV6-2 or TRBV6-3 and TRBJ1-1; D remains ambiguous. The germline CDR1 and CDR2 sequences are MNHEY and SVGEGT. V was cut by 2 bases and J by 7 bases, with 8 bases left in between. The CDR3 is made up of 12 amino acids. The CDR3 DNA sequence: TGTGCCAGCAGTTACCCCTCGTTTGAAGCTTTCTTT. Residues: CASSYPSFEAFF.

The CDR3 region has the DNA TGTGCCAGTAGTATAGTGGAGGGACGCGGCGAGCTGTTTTTT. It specifies CASSIVEGRGELFF. The gene calls are TRBV19 and TRBJ2-2; weak D call: TRBD2 (6 bases). This CDR3 is 14 amino acids long. V was pared by 1 base and J by 11 bases, with 14 bases between. CDR1 and CDR2 (germline): LNHDA, SQIVND (reference sequence).

This clonotype has a count of ten or more. The J gene is TRBJ1-1, the V gene TRBV6-1; D is uncertain. This CDR3 contains 11 residues. Per the germline V gene, CDR1 is MNHNS and CDR2 is SASEGT. Trimming took off 5 bases at V and 3 bases at J, with 4 bases between the two ends. Here the CDR3 DNA reads TGTGCCAGCAGTTCTTACACTGAAGCTTTCTTT. This sequence encodes CASSSYTEAFF.

This rearrangement joins TRBV7-2 to TRBJ2-7; 12 bases agree with TRBD2. CDR3 size: 15 residues. V lost 6 bases to trimming and J lost 6 bases; unmatched junction nucleotides: 9. Germline CDR1 SGHTA, CDR2 FQGNSA. The CDR3 loop is CASSASRLAGVEQYF. CDR3 sequence (DNA): TGTGCCAGCAGTGCCTCAAGACTAGCGGGAGTCGAGCAGTACTTC.

The rearrangement uses TRBV6-2 or TRBV6-3 and TRBJ1-2; D is unresolved. This CDR3 region has 11 residues. V shed 3 bases and J shed 9 bases, with 8 bases lying between them. Germline CDR1 reads MNHEY; CDR2 reads SVGEGT. This CDR3 is CASSYRASYTF. The CDR3 coding sequence is TGTGCCAGCAGTTATCGGGCGAGCTACACCTTC.

This clonotype was seen just once. A much larger clone lies a single base off, so this may be a read error. The V call is TRBV20-1, the J call TRBJ2-1; D ambiguous. V dropped 4 bases and J dropped 4 bases, with 5 bases sitting between them. The germline gives CDR1 DFQATT, CDR2 SNEGSKA (reference sequence). The CDR3 runs 11 residues. CDR3 sequence reads: CSAITYNEQFF. CDR3 bases: TGCAGTGCTATTACTTACAATGAGCAGTTCTTC.

The rearrangement joins TRBV25-1 to TRBJ2-3, with TRBD2 matching 10 bases. J gave up 4 bases and V 4 bases, and 8 bases lay outside the gene matches. The CDR3 length is 16 residues. Germline CDR1 MGHDK, CDR2 SYGVNS. The CDR3 loop is CASSVFLAGDADTQYF. The CDR3 DNA follows: TGTGCCAGCAGTGTCTTCCTAGCGGGAGACGCAGATACGCAGTATTTT.

The chain carries TRBV20-1 and TRBJ1-2; D is perhaps TRBD1 (5 bases). There are 13 residues in the CDR3. V dropped 3 bases and J dropped 3 bases, with 11 bases sitting between them. CDR1 and CDR2 from the germline V gene are DFQATT and SNEGSKA (reference sequence). Here the CDR3 reads CSARKRGDYGYTF. CDR3 nucleotide sequence: TGCAGTGCTAGGAAGAGGGGCGACTATGGCTACACCTTC.

This clonotype turned up a few times. CDR3 amino acids: CASSQDLLNTEAFF. CDR3 DNA sequence: TGTGCCAGCAGCCAAGATCTGCTGAACACTGAAGCTTTCTTT. The V and J genes are TRBV4-2 and TRBJ1-1; D gene ambiguous. V lost 0 bases and J lost 0, with 5 bases in between. The germline V gene encodes CDR1 LGHNA and CDR2 YNFKEQ. The CDR3 totals 14 residues.

The chain employs TRBV20-1 and TRBJ1-5; 10 bases match TRBD1. Looked up from germline, CDR1 is DFQATT and CDR2 is SNEGSKA (reference sequence). Unmatched junction bases numbered 7, after V lost 4 bases and J lost 1 base. This CDR3 comprises 16 residues. The CDR3 nucleotides are TGCAGTGCTACACGGACAGGGGGTGTCAGCAATCAGCCCCAGCATTTT. It translates to CSATRTGGVSNQPQHF.

The table lists this clonotype with many counts. V is TRBV20-1 and J is TRBJ2-7; no clear D. Germline values: CDR1 DFQATT, CDR2 SNEGSKA (reference sequence). V was pared by 1 base and J by 3 bases, with 13 bases between. This CDR3 has 14 amino acids. Here the CDR3 DNA reads TGCAGTGCTAGAGGGGCCGGAACCAACTACGAGCAGTACTTC. Residues: CSARGAGTNYEQYF.

This clonotype was detected only once. One end of the junction fails to match germline, which may point to a read error. The chain employs TRBV20-1 and TRBJ2-2; D is undetermined. There are 15 residues in the CDR3. Germline V gene sequence: CDR1 DFQATT, CDR2 SNEGSKA (reference sequence). CDR3 DNA sequence: TGCAGTGCTAGAGATTTCGCAGCGAACACCTGGGAGCTGTTTTTT. Translating it yields CSARDFAANTWELFF.

The sample holds many counts of this clonotype. The chain couples TRBV6-1 to TRBJ2-1; D remains ambiguous. The V end was cut by 5 bases, the J end by 2 bases, with 1 base between. Germline V lookup: CDR1 MNHNS, CDR2 SASEGT. This CDR3 contains 11 residues. The CDR3 DNA reads TGTGCCAGCAGTACCTACAATGAGCAGTTCTTC. It specifies CASSTYNEQFF.

This clonotype was seen only a few times. V usage is TRBV2 and J usage is TRBJ2-1; 11 positions match TRBD2. The CDR3 has 15 residues. The ends lost 4 bases at V and 7 bases at J; junction bases unmatched: 6. Per the germline V gene, CDR1 is SNHLY and CDR2 is FYNNEI. This chain's CDR3 is CASSVLAGVGNEQFF. CDR3 DNA sequence: TGTGCCAGCAGTGTACTAGCGGGAGTAGGGAATGAGCAGTTCTTC.

Regarding this clonotype: It is likely a read error, because the conserved phenylalanine at the end of the CDR3 is missing. This chain connects TRBV7-2 to TRBJ1-2, with 7 nucleotides matching TRBD1. Germline CDR1 reads SGHTA; CDR2 reads FQGNSA. The CDR3 has 14 residues. The V segment lost 5 bases and the J segment 4 bases; nucleotides outside the gene matches: 7. The DNA for the CDR3 is TGTGCCAGCAGCCCTACAGGGGACACCTATGGCTACACCTCC. Its protein is CASSPTGDTYGYTS.

Concerning this clonotype: A much more abundant neighbour one base away suggests this may be a read error. The CDR3 region is CASSQGLRADTQYF. DNA of the CDR3: TGCGCCAGCAGCCAAGGTCTCAGGGCAGATACGCAGTATTTT. The chain couples TRBV4-3 to TRBJ2-3; D is possibly TRBD1 (5 bases). The CDR3 has 14 amino acids. The germline CDR1 and CDR2 sequences are LGHNA and YSLEER. Trimming took 1 base from V and 4 from J, leaving 9 bases between them.

This rearrangement joins TRBV6-2 or TRBV6-3 to TRBJ2-3, with 7 positions matching TRBD2. Germline V CDR1 and CDR2: MNHEY, SVGEGT. The V gene end was trimmed by 4 bases and the J gene end by 11 bases; junction bases not matched to a gene: 6. The CDR3 consists of 12 residues. The CDR3 sequence is CASSFGLERQYF. For the CDR3, the DNA is TGTGCCAGCAGTTTTGGACTAGAAAGGCAGTATTTT.

As regards this clonotype: It is likely a read error, because the conserved phenylalanine at the end of the CDR3 is missing. The chain uses TRBV27 and TRBJ2-3, with D perhaps TRBD1 or TRBD2 (5 bases each). V was pared by 4 bases and J by 1 base, with 6 bases between. The CDR3 covers 13 residues. Germline lookup yields CDR1 MNHEY and CDR2 SMNVEV (reference sequence). In nucleotides, the CDR3 is TGTGCCAGCAGTTCGGGGCGCACAGATACGCAGTATCTT. As protein: CASSSGRTDTQYL.

V is TRBV3-1 and J is TRBJ2-5; no clear D. This CDR3 has 12 residues. V lost 4 bases and J 4 bases, leaving 7 bases between the germline ends. Germline loops: CDR1 LGHDT, CDR2 YNNKEL (reference sequence). The CDR3 region has the DNA TGTGCCAGCAGCCGCCGACCAGAGACCCAGTACTTC. Translation: CASSRRPETQYF.